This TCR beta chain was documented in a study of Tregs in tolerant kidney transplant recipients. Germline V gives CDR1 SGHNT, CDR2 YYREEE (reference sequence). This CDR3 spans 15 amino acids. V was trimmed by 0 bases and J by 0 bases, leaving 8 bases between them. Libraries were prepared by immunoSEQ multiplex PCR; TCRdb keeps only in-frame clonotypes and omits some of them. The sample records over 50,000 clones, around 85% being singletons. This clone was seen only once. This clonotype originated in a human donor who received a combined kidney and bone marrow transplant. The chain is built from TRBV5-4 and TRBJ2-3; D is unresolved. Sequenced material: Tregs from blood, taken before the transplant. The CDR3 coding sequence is TGTGCCAGCAGCTTGGAGGGTGCTAGCACAGATACGCAGTATTTT. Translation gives CASSLEGASTDTQYF.